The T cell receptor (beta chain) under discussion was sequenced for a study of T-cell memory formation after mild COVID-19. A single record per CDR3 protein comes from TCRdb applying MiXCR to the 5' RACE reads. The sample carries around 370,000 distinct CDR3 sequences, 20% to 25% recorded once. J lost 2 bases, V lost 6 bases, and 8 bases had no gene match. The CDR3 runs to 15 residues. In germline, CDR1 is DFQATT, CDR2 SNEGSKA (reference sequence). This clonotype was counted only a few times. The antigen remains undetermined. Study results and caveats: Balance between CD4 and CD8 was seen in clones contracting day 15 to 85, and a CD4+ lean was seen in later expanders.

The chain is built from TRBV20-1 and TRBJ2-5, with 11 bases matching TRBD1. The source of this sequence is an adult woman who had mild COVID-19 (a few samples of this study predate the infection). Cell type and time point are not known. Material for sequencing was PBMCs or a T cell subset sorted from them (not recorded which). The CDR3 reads CSADGTGGNQETQYF. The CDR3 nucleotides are TGCAGTGCCGACGGGACAGGGGGTAATCAAGAGACCCAGTACTTC.